This T cell receptor beta chain was retrieved from a study of vaccination and CD4 T cells after COVID-19. Overall study: Once diagnosed, patients had post-COVID samples drawn a median about 100 days later (range 35 to 161).

The CDR3 is 16 residues long. Trimming pared 0 bases from V and 2 bases from J, leaving 14 bases between. Germline assignment: CDR1 MNHEY and CDR2 SVGAGI. Documented treatment: approximately 9-day PBMC culture with coronavirus spike peptide pools or control peptides (ViraFEST assay). Oncomine TCR Beta short-read sequencing was applied to DNA from cultured CD4+ T cells. TCRdb re-called the PCR reads through MiXCR, storing one row per CDR3 protein. The data show about 11,000 distinct CDR3 sequences, approximately 32% seen once. A few counts support this clonotype. Its specificity is not known. The chain recombines TRBV6-5 with TRBJ2-7, with D tentatively TRBD1 (5 bases). This sequence originates from a human donor who had recovered from COVID-19. This specimen consisted of CD4+ T cells from blood, cultured in vitro, obtained after SARS-CoV-2 vaccination. The CDR3 DNA reads TGTGCCAGCAGTTACTCGACTGGGGCAGGGCCCTACGAGCAGTACTTC. This gives the protein CASSYSTGAGPYEQYF.